This paragraph covers one TCR beta chain sequence. Its antigen is as yet unknown. The data derive from a study of STAT3 mutations in large granular lymphocyte leukemia. The wider study: More than half of T-LGLL patients received immunosuppressive therapy. General study points: Every T-LGLL patient had at least one immunodominant TCRbeta clonotype. Suggested: STAT3 mutation was not the ancestral event for these clonal expansions. Some patients had persisting codominant clonotypes that could mask small clones.

Only in-frame clones appear in the TCRdb table, and some are missing; sequencing was by immunoSEQ multiplex PCR. The repertoire holds 1,500 or so clones, around 63% seen once, with 35% to 45% in the top ten. Germline CDR1 reads LGHNT; CDR2 reads FRNRAP. The CDR3 runs 12 residues. Between the trimmed V and J ends, which lost 9 bases and 6 bases, there was a span of 12 bases. Sequenced sample: peripheral blood mononuclear cells. The source of this sequence is a woman between 70 and 85 years old with T-cell large granular lymphocyte leukemia. Some clones in this sample may be carry-over from other donors' samples. This chain joins TRBV12-5 and TRBJ2-1; D unresolved. The CDR3 here is CASKGVGNEQFF. For the CDR3, the DNA is TGTGCTAGCAAAGGAGTGGGCAATGAGCAGTTCTTC. Together with reference TRBV12-5 and TRBJ2-1, the CDR3 gives the full variable domain: DARVTQTPRHKVTEMGQEVTMRCQPILGHNTVFWYRQTMMQGLELLAYFRNRAPLDDSGMPKDRFSAEMPDATLATLKIQPSEPRDSAVYFCASKGVGNEQFFGPGTRLTVL.